This T cell receptor (beta chain) was sequenced for a study of tissue T cells after allogeneic stem cell transplantation. The method was immunoSEQ multiplex PCR; TCRdb's version includes in-frame clones alone and lacks a portion of them. In the table there are over 4,000 clones, about 71% of which are singletons. General study findings and limits: Motif-based clustering found tissue-specific repertoire signatures shared across patients, though few clones were shared. In patients and mice, blood and spleen missed much of tissue repertoire.

The CDR3 covers 15 residues. V was clipped by 1 base and J by 7 bases, with 14 bases between them. CDR1 and CDR2 from the germline V gene are LGHDT and YNNKEL (reference sequence). Autopsy tissues included GI tract, liver, skin and lymphoid organs. Worth noting for this clone: The antigen remains undetermined.

This specimen consisted of left colon tissue, obtained at autopsy. This sequence was found in a male donor older than 55 with lung cancer. This chain joins TRBV3-1 (or the pseudogene TRBV3-2) and TRBJ2-1; TRBD2 might be the D (5 bases). The CDR3 region has the DNA TGTGCCAGCAGCCAAGTCGGAATTAGCGATAATGAGCAGTTCTTC. Translation gives CASSQVGISDNEQFF.